This T cell receptor beta chain is from a study of blood T cell repertoires in COVID-19. Study information: Sources were T cells, B-cell-depleted T cells, or PBMCs; the material itself was cDNA or gDNA.

The CDR3 is 16 residues long. With 7 bases clipped from V and 4 bases from J, the junction kept 10 bases outside the gene matches. From germline, CDR1 is SGHRS and CDR2 YFSETQ. While infection was still active, Seattle patients were enrolled and then followed longitudinally. TCRdb's copy holds only in-frame clones and misses some; the assay was immunoSEQ multiplex PCR. The sample has 350,000 to 450,000 clones; about 87% are singletons. The chain is built from TRBV5-1 and TRBJ2-2, with TRBD1 matching 10 bases. The material sequenced was peripheral blood. This sequence was found in a woman between 55 and 75 years old with COVID-19, enrolled during active disease. CDR3 DNA: TGCGCCAGCTCTGACAGGGGGCGAACCCGCACCGGGGAGCTGTTTTTT. Translating it yields CASSDRGRTRTGELFF.